This T cell receptor (beta chain) stems from a study of patients and donors after allogeneic stem cell transplantation. Germline CDR1 is SGHAT and CDR2 is FQNNGV. This CDR3 region has 17 residues. V was pared by 1 base and J by 6 bases, with 10 bases of the junction left unmatched. TCRdb processed the RT-PCR reads anew with MiXCR; each CDR3 protein has one entry. This sample has roughly 880,000 distinct CDR3 sequences, with roughly 18% found just once. The sequenced sample was blood, either unsorted or a sorted T cell fraction (not recorded which). The V call is TRBV11-2, the J call TRBJ1-4; 8 bases match TRBD1. The source is a human donor who was either an allogeneic HSCT recipient or a stem cell or donor lymphocyte infusion donor (not recorded which). It is not recorded whose cells these are; they may come from a transplant donor. The DNA for the CDR3 is TGTGCCAGCAGCTTAGCCCCCTTGGCAGGGGGCTATGAAAAACTGTTTTTT. This encodes CASSLAPLAGGYEKLFF. Variable domain in full (rest from reference TRBV11-2 and TRBJ1-4): EAGVAQSPRYKIIEKRQSVAFWCNPISGHATLYWYQQILGQGPKLLIQFQNNGVVDDSQLPKDRFSAERLKGVDSTLKIQPAKLEDSAVYLCASSLAPLAGGYEKLFFGSGTQLSVL.